These 8 T cell receptor beta chains originate from one sample sequenced in a study of tumor-infiltrating lymphocytes in primary liver carcinoma. The study co-extracted DNA and RNA from 20-30 mg of unsorted bulk tissue. Production of TCR beta cDNA used 400 to 600 ng total RNA together with a constant-region primer. Three-round nested multiplex PCR performed with slightly modified ARM-PCR produced the TCR beta libraries. In the first two PCR rounds, TRBV1-TRBV30 forward primers were paired with a C-beta reverse primer, and each round lasted roughly 10 cycles. TCRdb recomputed calls from the multiplex PCR reads with MiXCR, one row per CDR3 protein. The data contain roughly 80,000 distinct CDR3 sequences, about 70% of them singletons. The sequenced sample was liver tumor tissue from sampling region 4. Subset indicated: tumor region T4, right-lateral pole. The receptors were gathered from a woman aged 55-70 years with primary liver carcinoma and hepatitis B virus infection.

V usage is TRBV11-2 and J usage is TRBJ2-7; 7 nucleotides agree with TRBD1. The germline V gene encodes CDR1 SGHAT and CDR2 FQNNGV. The CDR3 has 16 amino acids. The ends lost 3 bases at V and 3 bases at J; junction bases unmatched: 11. CDR3 nucleotides: TGTGCCAGCAGCTTGGCGTCGAGGGCAGGGGGCTACGAGCAGTACTTC. This gives the protein CASSLASRAGGYEQYF. The complete variable domain, with remaining parts taken from reference TRBV11-2 and TRBJ2-7, reads EAGVAQSPRYKIIEKRQSVAFWCNPISGHATLYWYQQILGQGPKLLIQFQNNGVVDDSQLPKDRFSAERLKGVDSTLKIQPAKLEDSAVYLCASSLASRAGGYEQYFGPGTRLTVT.

The chain joins TRBV28 to TRBJ2-1; D not certain. In germline, CDR1 is MDHEN, CDR2 SYDVKM. V dropped 7 bases and J dropped 6 bases, with 22 bases sitting between them. The CDR3 loop spans 16 amino acids. In DNA form, the CDR3 reads TGTGCCAGCACCCCCGGTTCCCGTTATCACCCCAATGAGCAGTTCTTC. Protein sequence: CASTPGSRYHPNEQFF. Together with reference TRBV28 and TRBJ2-1, the CDR3 gives the full variable domain: DVKVTQSSRYLVKRTGEKVFLECVQDMDHENMFWYRQDPGLGLRLIYFSYDVKMKEKGDIPEGYSVSREKKERFSLILESASTNQTSMYLCASTPGSRYHPNEQFFGPGTRLTVL.

Turning to this clonotype: The junction departs from the called germline gene at one end, perhaps through a read error. J is TRBJ1-6 and V is TRBV7-9; D unclear. Per the germline V gene, CDR1 is SEHNR and CDR2 is FQNEAQ (reference sequence). CDR3 length: 15 residues. Written as DNA, the CDR3 is TGTGCCAGCAGTCCCACAGAACTTTATAATTCACCCTTCCACTTT. Translation gives CASSPTELYNSPFHF.

This clonotype was seen at least ten times. The gene calls are TRBV30 and TRBJ1-5; unclear D gene. Germline V CDR1 and CDR2: GTSNPN, SVGIG (reference sequence). This CDR3 is built from 15 residues. V lost 3 bases and J lost 2, with 14 bases in between. The CDR3 is CAWRRAGRGNQPQHF. The CDR3 coding sequence is TGTGCCTGGAGGAGGGCAGGCCGGGGCAATCAGCCCCAGCATTTT.

A remark on this clonotype: Given the absence of the conserved phenylalanine or tryptophan at the CDR3 end, a read error is likely. The chain combines TRBV11-2 with TRBJ2-1; TRBD2 might be the D (6 bases). This CDR3 is 15 amino acids long. Between the trimmed V and J ends, which lost 8 bases and 5 bases, there was a span of 19 bases. Germline CDR1 SGHAT, CDR2 FQNNGV. The chain's CDR3 is CASQRLVGSNNEQFS. CDR3 coding DNA: TGTGCCAGCCAACGACTAGTGGGTTCAAACAATGAGCAGTTCTCC.

For the CDR3, the DNA is TGTGCCAGCGGCCCTAACATGGGGCTCAGCTCCTACGAGCAGTACTTC. It translates to CASGPNMGLSSYEQYF. The V gene is TRBV5-6, the J gene TRBJ2-7; D is possibly TRBD1 (5 bases). Per the germline V gene, CDR1 is SGHDT and CDR2 is YYEEEE. The germline V and J ends were trimmed by 7 bases and 0 bases, with 20 bases remaining between them. The CDR3 sequence is 16 residues long.

About this clonotype itself: The junction does not match germline at one end; this may be a read error. This rearrangement joins TRBV11-2 to TRBJ1-2; D not resolved. The CDR3 contains 13 residues. The V gene's germline CDR1 is SGHAT and CDR2 FQNNGV. The CDR3 here is CTSNPTHNYGYTF. CDR3 nucleotide sequence: TGTACCAGCAACCCTACCCATAACTATGGCTACACCTTC.

For this clonotype: A read error may be the cause here, since a much bigger clone is one base away. This chain uses TRBV7-9 with TRBJ1-6; TRBD1 matches at 9 bases. CDR1 is SEHNR and CDR2 is FQNEAQ in the germline V gene (reference sequence). This CDR3 has 14 amino acids. Here the CDR3 reads CASSPGQGNSALHF. As DNA, the CDR3 is TGTGCCAGCAGCCCGGGACAGGGTAATTCAGCCCTCCACTTT.